The 9 T cell receptor beta chains listed next were all sequenced from one sample in a study of blood T cell repertoires in COVID-19. TCRdb keeps only in-frame clones here, not all; method: immunoSEQ multiplex PCR. The sample records about 87,000 clones, over 80% being singletons. The sequenced material came from peripheral blood. All receptors derive from a woman in her 70s with acute or convalescent COVID-19.

The V and J genes are TRBV7-9 and TRBJ1-5; 9 nucleotides match TRBD1. Germline trimming cut 6 bases from V and 5 bases from J; bases unmatched to any gene: 8. Per germline, CDR1 SEHNR and CDR2 FQNEAQ (reference sequence). The CDR3 runs to 15 residues. CDR3 in amino acids: CASRTRDRVDQPQHF. The CDR3 bases are TGTGCCAGCAGAACCCGGGACAGGGTAGATCAGCCCCAGCATTTT.

The chain is built from TRBV28 and TRBJ1-1; 9 nucleotides match TRBD1. The CDR3 consists of 16 residues. With 1 base clipped from V and 1 base from J, the junction kept 4 bases outside the gene matches. Germline-derived CDR1 and CDR2 are MDHEN and SYDVKM. CDR3 protein: CASSLYRTGENTEAFF. DNA for the CDR3: TGTGCCAGCAGTTTATACCGGACAGGGGAGAACACTGAAGCTTTCTTT. Drawing the rest from reference TRBV28 and TRBJ1-1, the complete variable domain is DVKVTQSSRYLVKRTGEKVFLECVQDMDHENMFWYRQDPGLGLRLIYFSYDVKMKEKGDIPEGYSVSREKKERFSLILESASTNQTSMYLCASSLYRTGENTEAFFGQGTRLTVV.

The chain carries TRBV30 and TRBJ2-7; 9 bases map to TRBD1. V lost 0 bases, J lost 4 bases, and 4 bases stayed unmatched. Germline V gene lookup returns CDR1 GTSNPN and CDR2 SVGIG (reference sequence). This CDR3 contains 14 residues. The CDR3 DNA reads TGTGCCTGGAGTGTACCGGGACAGGGTTACGAGCAGTACTTC. This gives the protein CAWSVPGQGYEQYF. The full variable domain, with the rest looked up from reference TRBV30 and TRBJ2-7, is SQTIHQWPATLVQPVGSPLSLECTVEGTSNPNLYWYRQAAGRGLQLLFYSVGIGQISSEVPQNLSASRPQDRQFILSSKKLLLSDSGFYLCAWSVPGQGYEQYFGPGTRLTVT.

This clone was detected only once. This chain links TRBV15 with TRBJ1-1; D remains ambiguous. Germline V gene lookup returns CDR1 LNHNV and CDR2 YYDKDF (reference sequence). Trimming shortened V by 0 bases and J by 0 bases, and 5 bases separated the two germline ends. This CDR3 is 14 amino acids long. The CDR3 DNA follows: TGTGCCACCAGCAGAGATCAGATGAACACTGAAGCTTTCTTT. Amino acid sequence: CATSRDQMNTEAFF. Using reference TRBV15 and TRBJ1-1 for the parts outside the CDR3, the full variable domain is DAMVIQNPRYQVTQFGKPVTLSCSQTLNHNVMYWYQQKSSQAPKLLFHYYDKDFNNEADTPDNFQSRRPNTSFCFLDIRSPGLGDTAMYLCATSRDQMNTEAFFGQGTRLTVV.

The V and J genes are TRBV19 and TRBJ2-2, with 7 bases matching TRBD1. Germline V gene sequence: CDR1 LNHDA, CDR2 SQIVND (reference sequence). The CDR3 runs 19 residues. The junction had 19 bases not matched to a gene; V was cut back by 3 bases and J by 6 bases. CDR3 DNA sequence: TGTGCCAGTAGTATTCTTCTCGCTCGGACAGGTGGGGTGGCCGGGGAGCTGTTTTTT. Translated: CASSILLARTGGVAGELFF.

The gene calls are TRBV6-5 and TRBJ1-5; 11 bases match TRBD1. V lost 6 bases to trimming and J lost 2 bases; unmatched junction nucleotides: 3. Looked up from germline, CDR1 is MNHEY and CDR2 is SVGAGI. The CDR3 consists of 15 residues. The CDR3 loop reads CASRGQGAGNQPQHF. CDR3 sequence (DNA): TGTGCCAGCAGAGGACAGGGGGCGGGCAATCAGCCCCAGCATTTT.

The sample holds one count of this clone. The V and J genes are TRBV5-4 and TRBJ2-1; D is unresolved. CDR1 is SGHNT and CDR2 is YYREEE in the germline V gene (reference sequence). The V end was cut by 0 bases, the J end by 5 bases, with 6 bases between. This CDR3 spans 13 amino acids. The CDR3 loop is CASSLVPDNEQFF. The DNA for the CDR3 is TGTGCCAGCAGCTTGGTACCGGACAATGAGCAGTTCTTC. Based on the CDR3 plus reference TRBV5-4 and TRBJ2-1, the full variable domain is ETGVTQSPTHLIKTRGQQVTLRCSSQSGHNTVSWYQQALGQGPQFIFQYYREEENGRGNFPPRFSGLQFPNYSSELNVNALELDDSALYLCASSLVPDNEQFFGPGTRLTVL.

The genes are TRBV28 and TRBJ2-1, with 7 bases identical to TRBD1. CDR1 and CDR2 (germline): MDHEN, SYDVKM. V lost 6 bases to trimming and J lost 8 bases; unmatched junction nucleotides: 7. CDR3 size: 13 residues. The CDR3 is CASRQTGIDEQFF. CDR3 nucleotides: TGTGCCAGCAGGCAGACAGGGATCGATGAGCAGTTCTTC.

The chain uses TRBV15 and TRBJ1-1; D unresolved. The germline CDR1 and CDR2 sequences are LNHNV and YYDKDF (reference sequence). The CDR3 has 14 amino acids. Between the trimmed V and J ends, which lost 4 bases and 0 bases, there was a span of 9 bases. The CDR3 here is CATSNSPMNTEAFF. CDR3 sequence (DNA): TGTGCCACCAGCAATTCCCCCATGAACACTGAAGCTTTCTTT.